The 29 T cell receptor beta chains listed next were all sequenced from one sample in a study of technical replicates of blood from several donors. The protocol was immunoSEQ multiplex PCR, while the TCRdb copy is restricted to in-frame clones and leaves out a portion. The sample records 50,000 to 65,000 clones, roughly 86% being singletons. Sequencing was performed on PBMCs. These receptors were taken from a human donor in good health. Some clones in this sample may be carry-over from other donors' samples.

The genes are TRBV5-3 and TRBJ1-5, with TRBD1 matching 11 bases. TRBV5-3 is recorded as an ORF, its role being uncertain. V shed 4 bases and J 10 bases; nucleotides not matched to a gene: 4. This CDR3 spans 13 amino acids. CDR3 nucleotides: TGTGCCAGAAGCATGGACAGGGGGCGACCCCAGCATTTT. Amino acids: CARSMDRGRPQHF.

This clone appeared a single time. The chain couples TRBV5-1 to TRBJ1-2; D is undetermined. Germline V CDR1 and CDR2: SGHRS, YFSETQ. V lost 1 base and J lost 7, with 14 bases in between. This CDR3 is 14 amino acids long. As DNA, the CDR3 is TGCGCCAGCAGCTTGATACCCGGTGAGGGTGGCTACACCTTC. It translates to CASSLIPGEGGYTF.

V usage is TRBV29-1 and J usage is TRBJ1-3, with 7 bases lining up with TRBD1. The V gene's germline CDR1 is SQVTM and CDR2 ANQGSEA. The CDR3 is made up of 14 amino acids. The J segment lost 0 bases and the V segment lost 2 bases, leaving 1 base of the junction unmatched. This chain's CDR3 is CSVERDSSGNTIYF. Here the CDR3 DNA reads TGCAGCGTTGAACGGGACAGCTCTGGAAACACCATATATTTT.

The chain recombines TRBV11-2 with TRBJ1-2; D is perhaps TRBD1 (6 bases). Germline V CDR1 and CDR2: SGHAT, FQNNGV. This CDR3 is 13 amino acids long. Deletions cut 1 base from V and 5 bases from J, with 8 bases between. The CDR3 region is CASSLAGVYGYTF. In DNA, the CDR3 is TGTGCCAGCAGCTTAGCAGGGGTGTATGGCTACACCTTC.

This clone was detected only once. CDR3 region: CASSASSGRVGETQYF. CDR3 DNA sequence: TGTGCCAGCAGTGCGTCTAGCGGGAGAGTCGGAGAGACCCAGTACTTC. V usage is TRBV6-1 and J usage is TRBJ2-5, with 10 bases aligning to TRBD2. Trimming removed 4 bases from V and 4 bases from J; junction bases left unmatched: 9. There are 16 residues in the CDR3. Looked up from germline, CDR1 is MNHNS and CDR2 is SASEGT.

The CDR3 spells CASSLGQGSNTGELFF. DNA for the CDR3: TGTGCCAGCAGCTTGGGACAGGGGTCGAACACCGGGGAGCTGTTTTTT. The chain carries TRBV11-3 and TRBJ2-2; TRBD1 agrees at 10 bases. The CDR3 has 16 residues. Germline V gene data show CDR1 as SGHNT and CDR2 as YENEEA. V was clipped by 3 bases and J by 0 bases; unmatched bases: 1.

V usage is TRBV7-6 and J usage is TRBJ2-1; 11 bases line up with TRBD2. V lost 5 bases and J lost 5; bases outside the gene matches: 5. CDR1 SGHVS and CDR2 FNYEAQ come from the germline V gene. CDR3 length: 15 amino acids. DNA for the CDR3: TGTGCCAGCAGCCAAAGACTAGCGGGACACAATGAGCAGTTCTTC. It translates to CASSQRLAGHNEQFF.

The rearrangement uses TRBV15 and TRBJ1-6, with 9 bases lining up with TRBD1. The CDR3 extends over 14 amino acids. V was pared by 4 bases and J by 7 bases, with 2 bases of the junction left unmatched. CDR1 LNHNV and CDR2 YYDKDF come from the germline V gene (reference sequence). The DNA for the CDR3 is TGTGCCACCAGCACCGACAGGGGGAATTCACCCCTCCACTTT. This translates into CATSTDRGNSPLHF.

The chain joins TRBV10-3 to TRBJ1-1; D not resolved. Trimming took off 6 bases at V and 0 bases at J, with 11 bases between the two ends. The CDR3 runs 14 residues. In germline, CDR1 is ENHRY, CDR2 SYGVKD. The CDR3 region is CAIREPNLNTEAFF. CDR3 bases: TGTGCCATCAGAGAGCCTAATTTGAACACTGAAGCTTTCTTT.

The chain carries TRBV6-1 and TRBJ1-2; 7 bases are shared with TRBD1. Per germline, CDR1 MNHNS and CDR2 SASEGT. With V trimmed by 4 bases and J by 4 bases, 15 bases remained unmatched. The CDR3 extends over 17 amino acids. This CDR3 reads CASSGLGQAVGLYGYTF. The CDR3 DNA follows: TGTGCCAGCAGTGGCCTCGGACAGGCAGTAGGCCTCTATGGCTACACCTTC.

The chain has TRBV18 and TRBJ2-7; possibly TRBD2 for D (6 bases). This CDR3 is 15 amino acids long. V lost 2 bases to trimming and J lost 8 bases, with 19 bases between them. CDR1 and CDR2 (germline): KGHSH, LQKENI. CDR3 bases: TGTGCCAGCTCACCAAGGGACTCCCGGGCAGGCCAGCAGTACTTC. It translates to CASSPRDSRAGQQYF.

This sequence joins TRBV6-5 and TRBJ2-5; 10 bases map to TRBD2. In germline, CDR1 is MNHEY, CDR2 SVGAGI. With V trimmed by 5 bases and J by 4 bases, 7 bases remained unmatched. CDR3 length: 15 residues. In DNA, the CDR3 is TGTGCCAGCAGTCTCAGCGGGGGGGCTGGAGAGACCCAGTACTTC. Its translation is CASSLSGGAGETQYF.

The gene calls are TRBV5-4 and TRBJ2-2, with TRBD1 matching over 9 bases. The CDR3 runs to 15 residues. CDR1 and CDR2 (germline): SGHNT, YYREEE (reference sequence). V shed 2 bases, J shed 4 bases, and the junction held 3 bases outside the gene matches. This CDR3 reads CASSLQGAGTGELFF. CDR3 in DNA: TGTGCCAGCAGCTTACAGGGGGCGGGCACCGGGGAGCTGTTTTTT.

This sequence joins TRBV6-5 and TRBJ1-5; possible D gene TRBD1, 5 bases. V lost 4 bases and J lost 0, with 10 bases in between. This CDR3 is built from 15 residues. Germline V gene data show CDR1 as MNHEY and CDR2 as SVGAGI. The CDR3 DNA is TGTGCCAGCAGTTTGTCAGGGATTAGCAATCAGCCCCAGCATTTT. Its protein is CASSLSGISNQPQHF.

CDR3 region: CASSTSPRRGGRQPQHF. Here the CDR3 DNA reads TGTGCCAGCAGCACTAGCCCCAGGCGGGGGGGGCGGCAGCCCCAGCATTTT. This chain uses TRBV21-1 with TRBJ1-5. TRBV21-1 is listed as a pseudogene. This CDR3 has 17 amino acids.

The chain links TRBV4-2 to TRBJ2-6; D remains ambiguous. The CDR3 runs to 14 residues. Germline V lookup: CDR1 LGHNA, CDR2 YNFKEQ. Trimming removed 5 bases at V and 0 bases at J, with 5 bases between. For the CDR3, the DNA is TGTGCCAGCAGCAGTAGCTCTGGGGCCAACGTCCTGACTTTC. Amino acids: CASSSSSGANVLTF.

V is TRBV5-1 and J is TRBJ2-3, with 12 bases lining up with TRBD2. The CDR3 has 15 amino acids. V was clipped by 9 bases and J by 3 bases; unmatched bases: 8. Germline V gene sequence: CDR1 SGHRS, CDR2 YFSETQ. Here the CDR3 DNA reads TGCGCCACTTCCCGACTAGCGGGGGAGACAGATACGCAGTATTTT. Its translation: CATSRLAGETDTQYF.

J is TRBJ2-1 and V is TRBV11-2; perhaps TRBD2 as D (7 bases). Looked up from germline, CDR1 is SGHAT and CDR2 is FQNNGV. The ends were cut back, 5 bases at V and 3 bases at J, with 14 bases in the middle. The CDR3 is 15 amino acids. CDR3 loop: CASSTRGADYNEQFF. CDR3 coding DNA: TGTGCCAGCAGCACACGGGGGGCCGACTACAATGAGCAGTTCTTC.

This chain connects TRBV18 to TRBJ2-1; TRBD2 aligns across 13 bases. CDR3 length: 16 residues. V was clipped by 0 bases and J by 6 bases; unmatched bases: 2. Germline V gene sequence: CDR1 KGHSH, CDR2 LQKENI. The CDR3 loop is CASSPPGLAGLNEQFF. The CDR3, as DNA: TGTGCCAGCTCACCACCGGGACTAGCGGGACTCAATGAGCAGTTCTTC.

This clone has only one observation. The chain employs TRBV25-1 and TRBJ2-7; D remains unclear. Germline V gives CDR1 MGHDK, CDR2 SYGVNS. Trimming shortened V by 1 base and J by 6 bases, and 7 bases separated the two germline ends. The CDR3 loop spans 12 amino acids. The CDR3 reads CASSEWPPEQYF. The CDR3 DNA is TGTGCCAGCAGTGAATGGCCGCCCGAGCAGTACTTC.

J is TRBJ1-2 and V is TRBV6-6, with 10 bases lining up with TRBD1. This CDR3 contains 13 residues. Germline assignment: CDR1 MNHNY and CDR2 SVGAGI (reference sequence). Trimming took 4 bases from V and 6 from J; bases not matched to a gene: 2. The CDR3 bases are TGTGCCAGCAGTTGGGGACAGGGGAATGGCTACACCTTC. Translating it yields CASSWGQGNGYTF.

V gene TRBV30 combines with J gene TRBJ1-1; perhaps TRBD1 as D (5 bases). The CDR3 covers 14 residues. Germline CDR1 GTSNPN, CDR2 SVGIG (reference sequence). V lost 4 bases and J lost 0, with 12 bases in between. CDR3 sequence reads: CAWTKGQMNTEAFF. CDR3 DNA: TGTGCCTGGACAAAGGGGCAGATGAACACTGAAGCTTTCTTT. Together with reference TRBV30 and TRBJ1-1, the CDR3 gives the full variable domain: SQTIHQWPATLVQPVGSPLSLECTVEGTSNPNLYWYRQAAGRGLQLLFYSVGIGQISSEVPQNLSASRPQDRQFILSSKKLLLSDSGFYLCAWTKGQMNTEAFFGQGTRLTVV.

This clone was picked up one time. The chain couples TRBV13 to TRBJ2-5; 9 bases are shared with TRBD1. The CDR3 extends over 14 amino acids. V lost 3 bases, J lost 4 bases, and 3 bases stayed unmatched. Looked up from germline, CDR1 is PRHDT and CDR2 is FYEKMQ (reference sequence). This CDR3 is CASSFRTGAETQYF. CDR3 sequence (DNA): TGTGCCAGCAGCTTCCGGACAGGGGCAGAGACCCAGTACTTC.

V is TRBV4-2 and J is TRBJ2-2; 7 bases match TRBD2. The CDR3 sequence is 15 residues long. Trimming at V came to 2 bases and at J to 4 bases, leaving 4 bases not matched to a gene. Looked up from germline, CDR1 is LGHNA and CDR2 is YNFKEQ. Here the CDR3 DNA reads TGTGCCAGCAGCCAAATAGGGGAGGGCACCGGGGAGCTGTTTTTT. It yields the protein CASSQIGEGTGELFF.

CDR3 amino acids: CASSPLDRGRGEAFF. The DNA for the CDR3 is TGTGCCAGCTCACCACTAGACAGGGGGCGGGGTGAAGCTTTCTTT. This chain connects TRBV18 to TRBJ1-1, with TRBD1 identical over 10 bases. The CDR3 runs to 15 residues. V was pared by 1 base and J by 7 bases, with 6 bases of the junction left unmatched. Germline V gene sequence: CDR1 KGHSH, CDR2 LQKENI.

The chain recombines TRBV7-3 with TRBJ2-1; 11 bases map to TRBD2. The CDR3 has 15 amino acids. Unmatched junction bases numbered 0, after V lost 1 base and J lost 4 bases. CDR1 and CDR2 (germline): SGHTA, FQGTGA. CDR3 nucleotides: TGTGCCAGCAGCTTAATAGCGGGGGGGTACAATGAGCAGTTCTTC. It encodes CASSLIAGGYNEQFF.

The chain uses TRBV12-5 and TRBJ2-1, with D tentatively TRBD2 (6 bases). Germline V CDR1 and CDR2: LGHNT, FRNRAP. The CDR3 runs 17 residues. V was cut by 0 bases and J by 8 bases, with 20 bases left in between. CDR3 in amino acids: CASGLVVGRGNFHEQFF. The DNA of the CDR3 is TGTGCTAGTGGTTTGGTAGTTGGGCGCGGGAATTTCCATGAGCAGTTCTTC.

This rearrangement joins TRBV9 to TRBJ2-3; no reliable D call. Germline V lookup: CDR1 SGDLS, CDR2 YYNGEE. The CDR3 runs 15 residues. V was shortened by 3 bases and J by 3 bases, with 14 bases between the two germline ends. DNA of the CDR3: TGTGCCAGCAGCGCGACTCCTTCCACAACAGATACGCAGTATTTT. It translates to CASSATPSTTDTQYF.

The chain couples TRBV5-1 to TRBJ1-1, with D uncertain. The germline gives CDR1 SGHRS, CDR2 YFSETQ. The CDR3 runs to 18 residues. Trimming took off 0 bases at V and 0 bases at J, with 18 bases between the two ends. CDR3 amino acids: CASSLGARPQLMNTEAFF. CDR3 DNA: TGCGCCAGCAGCTTGGGGGCCCGACCTCAATTAATGAACACTGAAGCTTTCTTT.